The rows below give T cell receptor beta chains drawn from one sample of a study of shared clonotypes between healthy human individuals. Sequencing used immunoSEQ multiplex PCR; TCRdb keeps in-frame clones, though not all of them. The sample has roughly 590,000 clones; roughly 96% are singletons. The sequenced sample consisted of naive CD8+ T cells sorted from blood. The receptors originated from a woman aged 25 to 39 in good health. The CDR3 runs from the conserved cysteine through the conserved F or W. The order of the fields is CDR3 protein, CDR3 DNA, clone size, J gene, D gene, V gene. A D gene is named only where the DNA matches it firmly. The size of a clone is reported for some rows only, either as once, few or many, or as a class for expanded clones.

CATGQDPPSHKNTEAFF | TGTGCCACCGGACAGGATCCACCCAGTCACAAGAACACTGAAGCTTTCTTT | once | TRBJ1-1 | TRBD1 | TRBV28
CASNRGRGGYTF | TGTGCCAGCAACAGGGGGCGAGGTGGCTACACCTTC | NA | TRBJ1-2 | TRBD1 | TRBV7-2
CASSPKSGQRIVGTEAFF | TGTGCCAGCAGCCCGAAATCGGGACAGCGTATTGTGGGCACTGAAGCTTTCTTT | NA | TRBJ1-1 | TRBD1 | TRBV13
CASSVAVGKGRTGELFF | TGTGCCAGCAGCGTTGCCGTGGGGAAGGGACGCACCGGGGAGCTGTTTTTT | NA | TRBJ2-2 | NA | TRBV9
CASSEHLASGETQYF | TGTGCCAGCAGTGAGCACCTGGCTAGCGGCGAGACCCAGTACTTC | NA | TRBJ2-5 | TRBD2 | TRBV2
CASSLEATVREETQYF | TGTGCCAGCAGCTTAGAAGCCACAGTAAGGGAAGAGACCCAGTACTTC | NA | TRBJ2-5 | NA | TRBV7-9
CASRGPAGIYNEQFF | TGTGCCAGCCGCGGGCCAGCGGGGATATACAATGAGCAGTTCTTC | NA | TRBJ2-1 | TRBD2 | TRBV2
CASSQHSPGLAGGFGYEQYF | TGCGCCAGCAGCCAACATAGCCCGGGACTAGCGGGAGGGTTCGGCTACGAGCAGTACTTC | NA | TRBJ2-7 | TRBD2 | TRBV4-1
CASRRRAGNTEAFF | TGTGCCAGCCGGAGAAGGGCGGGGAACACTGAAGCTTTCTTT | NA | TRBJ1-1 | NA | TRBV7-6
CMTGTIRDRVNTGANVLTF | TGCATGACGGGTACCATCCGGGACAGGGTCAATACTGGGGCCAACGTCCTGACTTTC | once | TRBJ2-6 | TRBD1 | TRBV29-1
CASNSGLAGGSYDQYF | TGTGCCAGCAATTCGGGACTAGCGGGAGGTTCCTACGATCAGTACTTC | NA | TRBJ2-5 | TRBD2 | TRBV6-7
CASTERETRNKIANTGELFF | TGTGCCAGCACCGAAAGGGAGACTAGAAACAAAATCGCGAACACCGGGGAGCTGTTTTTT | once | TRBJ2-2 | NA | TRBV2
CASSQVLAGGNYEQYF | TGCGCCAGCAGCCAAGTACTAGCGGGAGGGAACTACGAGCAGTACTTC | NA | TRBJ2-7 | TRBD2 | TRBV4-1